These T cell receptor beta chains were read from a single sample in a study of blood T cell repertoires in COVID-19. The repertoire was sequenced with immunoSEQ multiplex PCR; TCRdb's copy has only in-frame clones and lacks some. Among tens of thousands of clones listed, about 90% were seen once. The source material was peripheral blood. Receptors originate from a man aged 50 to 60 with active COVID-19. Each CDR3 is given with its conserved first and last residue. The D gene is left open where the match is weak. A clone size is listed for some rows: how often the clone was seen (once, few, many), or a class if it is expanded.

abundance	v_gene	j_gene	d_gene	CDR3nt	CDR3aa
few	TRBV7-9	TRBJ1-4	TRBD1	TGTGCCAGCAGCCCTAGGGGGCGGCAGGCTAATGAAAAACTGTTTTTT	CASSPRGRQANEKLFF
.	TRBV4-3	TRBJ1-6	TRBD1	TGCGCCAGCAGCTTCCGGGACAGGGGTCAAAATTCACCCCTCCACTTT	CASSFRDRGQNSPLHF
.	TRBV4-1	TRBJ2-5	.	TGCGCCAGCAGCCAAGATCCGGGGTCAGGCTCGGAGACCCAGTACTTC	CASSQDPGSGSETQYF
once	TRBV7-9	TRBJ1-2	TRBD1	TGTGCCAGCAGCTTACGGGACAGGGGGTCCTATGGCTACACCTTC	CASSLRDRGSYGYTF
once	TRBV18	TRBJ1-1	TRBD1	TGTGCCAGCTCACCACCGGGGGACAGGGAATGGGCTTTCTTT	CASSPPGDREWAFF
.	TRBV30	TRBJ2-7	TRBD2	TGTGCTTGGGCAGCGGGGGATTACGAGCAGTACTTC	CAWAAGDYEQYF
.	TRBV7-2	TRBJ1-2	TRBD1	TGTGCCAGCAGCTCGGACAGGGGGCGTCGAGTCTATGGCTACACCTTC	CASSSDRGRRVYGYTF
.	TRBV5-1	TRBJ1-1	TRBD1	TGCGCCAGCAGCCCGACAGGGGGTTCTCTTGAAGCTTTCTTT	CASSPTGGSLEAFF
once	TRBV28	TRBJ1-4	.	TGTGCCAGCAAAACAACAGGAGCAGCTAATGAAAAACTGTTTTTT	CASKTTGAANEKLFF
.	TRBV3-1/TRBV3-2	TRBJ1-1	.	TGTGCCAGCAGCCAAGATTCGAACCGGGACACCGGTAGAGCTTTCTTT	CASSQDSNRDTGRAFF
.	TRBV19	TRBJ2-7	TRBD1	TGTGCCAGTAGTCCTTCACAGGGGGTGTTTAACGAGCAGTACTTC	CASSPSQGVFNEQYF
.	TRBV6-5	TRBJ1-5	TRBD1	TGTGCCAGCAGCGCGGACAGGGTCCATCAGCCCCAGCATTTT	CASSADRVHQPQHF
.	TRBV28	TRBJ2-7	TRBD1	TGTGCCAGCAACAACCGGGACAGGAGTTCCTGCTTC	CASNNRDRSSCF
.	TRBV6-4	TRBJ2-1	.	TGTGCCAGCACTCCCTCCCCAAGGCAGGGCGGTTCGAATGAGCAGTTCTTC	CASTPSPRQGGSNEQFF
.	TRBV7-8	TRBJ1-1	.	TGTGCCAGCAGCTTAGGACAGGCGAGTGAAGCTTTCTTT	CASSLGQASEAFF
.	TRBV14	TRBJ2-7	TRBD2	TGTGCCAGAGAGGTCTGGACAGTAGCGGGAATCTCCTACGAGCAGTACTTC	CAREVWTVAGISYEQYF
.	TRBV29-1	TRBJ2-5	.	TGCAGCGCCCTCCCGACAGTTGAGGAGACCCAGTACTTC	CSALPTVEETQYF
.	TRBV28	TRBJ1-5	.	TGTGCCAGCAGTTTTAGCGCAGGGACTGGGTATAGCAATCAGCCCCAGCATTTT	CASSFSAGTGYSNQPQHF
once	TRBV30	TRBJ1-1	TRBD1	TGTGCCCGCACCACCAAACAGGGGACGAACACTGAAGCTTTCTTT	CARTTKQGTNTEAFF
.	TRBV5-1	TRBJ1-6	.	TGCGCCAGCAGCTTGGATCCGAGCTCCTATAATTCACCCCTCCACTTT	CASSLDPSSYNSPLHF
.	TRBV19	TRBJ2-1	.	TGTGCCAGTAGTATAATAGCCGTGGGTGAGCAGTTCTTC	CASSIIAVGEQFF
.	TRBV5-8	TRBJ2-3	TRBD2	TGTGCCAGCACCACGGTACGCGGGAGGAAAACAGATACGCAGTATTTT	CASTTVRGRKTDTQYF
.	TRBV28	TRBJ1-6	TRBD1	TGTGCCACGCGGACAGGGATTAATTCACCCCTCCACTTT	CATRTGINSPLHF
.	TRBV28	TRBJ1-6	.	TGTGCCAGCAGTTCACAGGGAAATCCACCCCTCCACTTT	CASSSQGNPPLHF
.	TRBV24-1	TRBJ2-3	TRBD2	TGTGCCACCAGTGATTTAGGGCGGCAGGGACCGACTAGCGGGTGCACAGATACGCAGTATTTT	CATSDLGRQGPTSGCTDTQYF
.	TRBV28	TRBJ2-1	.	TGTGCCAGCAGTTTCAAAACGAACAACGATAATGAGCAGTTCTTC	CASSFKTNNDNEQFF
.	TRBV5-6	TRBJ2-5	TRBD2	TGTGCCAGCAGCTCCCTAGCGGGAGAAGAGACCCAGTACTTC	CASSSLAGEETQYF
.	TRBV27	TRBJ2-7	.	TGTGCCAGCAGTTTCTCGGCAGGGGGGAGCTACGAGCAGTACTTC	CASSFSAGGSYEQYF
.	TRBV30	TRBJ2-3	.	TGTGCCTGGAGGTCGCCCTCCGGGGGCACAGATACGCAGTATTTT	CAWRSPSGGTDTQYF
.	TRBV19	TRBJ2-3	TRBD2	TGTGCCAGTAGTATTAGGACTAGCGGGGGGGCCGGGGAAGATACGCAGTATTTT	CASSIRTSGGAGEDTQYF
.	TRBV5-4	TRBJ2-2	.	TGTGCCAGCAGCTTGGGTACAGGAGACCCGAACACCGGGGAGCTGTTTTTT	CASSLGTGDPNTGELFF
.	TRBV11-2	TRBJ2-7	.	TGTGCCAGCAGCTTAAACACGGGCTCCTACGAGCAGTACTTC	CASSLNTGSYEQYF
.	TRBV5-4	TRBJ2-5	TRBD1	TGTGCCAGCAGCACGGGGACAGCCCAAGAGACCCAGTACTTC	CASSTGTAQETQYF
.	TRBV9	TRBJ2-6	.	TGTGCCAGCAGATCAGGGTCTGGTGGGGCCAACGTCCTGACTTTC	CASRSGSGGANVLTF
.	TRBV9	TRBJ2-1	.	TGTGCCAGCAGCGTATTATCGGTAGGAGACTACAATGAGCAGTTCTTC	CASSVLSVGDYNEQFF
.	TRBV21-1	TRBJ1-2	.	TGTGCCAGCAGCAAGGACAGGGGGAGCAACTATGGCTACACCTTC	CASSKDRGSNYGYTF
.	TRBV7-8	TRBJ2-2	TRBD1	TGTGCCAGCAGCTTAAGGGACAGGGATCTTTCCGGGGAGCTGTTTTTT	CASSLRDRDLSGELFF
.	TRBV5-5	TRBJ1-1	.	TGTGCCAACTCCCGGGGGATGAACACTGAAGCTTTCTTT	CANSRGMNTEAFF
.	TRBV7-9	TRBJ2-3	.	TGTGCCAGCAGCCCTGGGGCAGGGGGCACAGATACGCAGTATTTT	CASSPGAGGTDTQYF
.	TRBV4-3	TRBJ1-2	.	TGCGCCAGCAGCCAAGATGCCGGGGGTCTCTATGGCTACACCTTC	CASSQDAGGLYGYTF
.	TRBV14	TRBJ1-3	TRBD1	TGTGCCAGCAGGGCTATTACAGGGGCCGGAAACACCATATATTTT	CASRAITGAGNTIYF
.	TRBV5-1	TRBJ2-7	TRBD2	TGCGCCAGCAGCTTGACTAGCGGGCCCTACGAGCAGTACTTC	CASSLTSGPYEQYF
.	TRBV27	TRBJ2-7	.	TGTGCCAGCAGTTTGGTAGGTCGCAATTGGGGCGGCGAGCAGTACTTC	CASSLVGRNWGGEQYF
.	TRBV6-5	TRBJ2-5	.	TGTGCCAGCAGTACGACGAGGGGGATGGAGACCCAGTACTTC	CASSTTRGMETQYF
.	TRBV11-2	TRBJ2-5	TRBD1	TGTGCCAGCAGCTTAGGGGACAGGGATGGAGAGACCCAGTACTTC	CASSLGDRDGETQYF
.	TRBV7-3	TRBJ2-3	TRBD2	TGTGCCAGCAGTAAAAGCGGGAGTTTTGATACGCAGTATTTT	CASSKSGSFDTQYF
.	TRBV19	TRBJ1-1	.	TGTGCCAGTACCGTGGGGGGGCAAAGGAGGATGAACACTGAAGCTTTCTTT	CASTVGGQRRMNTEAFF
.	TRBV5-4	TRBJ2-2	TRBD2	TGTGCCAGCAGCTTGGGCCTAGCGGGAGGTGGAACCGGGGAGCTGTTTTTT	CASSLGLAGGGTGELFF
.	TRBV2	TRBJ2-2	.	TGTGCCAGCAGTGACACTACTGGGGAGCTGTTTTTT	CASSDTTGELFF
.	TRBV28	TRBJ1-6	.	TGTGCCAGCAGTCAATATACCGGGACTCAGGGAGCCAATTCACCCCTCCACTTT	CASSQYTGTQGANSPLHF
.	TRBV11-2	TRBJ2-6	.	TGTGCCAGCAGCTTATCCCCAAGGGCCAACGTCCTGACTTTC	CASSLSPRANVLTF
.	TRBV27	TRBJ1-3	.	TGTGCCAGCAGTTTCAGGGCCGATCGAGGAAACACCATATATTTT	CASSFRADRGNTIYF
.	TRBV5-1	TRBJ2-1	TRBD1	TGCGCCAGCAGCCGGGACAGTAAAAACAATGAGCAGTTCTTC	CASSRDSKNNEQFF